The sequence of this TCR beta chain was determined in a study of shared clonotypes between healthy human individuals. To note about this clone: Antigen: not known. The identical CDR3 is also encoded by other nucleotide sequences in the sample.

The protocol was immunoSEQ multiplex PCR, while the TCRdb copy is restricted to in-frame clones and leaves out a portion. The sample consists of a few million clones, approximately 92% of them appearing once. This CDR3 has 12 amino acids. Per the germline V gene, CDR1 is SQVTM and CDR2 is ANQGSEA. V was shortened by 5 bases and J by 1 base, with 9 bases between the two germline ends. The study's findings and limits: Of the naive CD4 clonotypes, about 5.4% were shared across a handful of donors. It was anticipated that sequencing depth would influence how many clonotypes donors shared.

This receptor was taken from a man aged 18 to 30 in good health. This chain links TRBV29-1 with TRBJ2-7; the D gene is possibly TRBD1 (5 bases). Material for sequencing was naive CD4+ T cells sorted from blood. Sample subset: CD45RA+ positively selected. DNA of the CDR3: TGCAGCGTTCGGCCAGGGTCCTACGAGCAGTACTTC. Protein sequence: CSVRPGSYEQYF.